The entry below gives a single T cell receptor beta chain sequence along with its context. The sample is drawn from a study of blood T cell repertoires in COVID-19. CDR1 is SGHAT and CDR2 is FQDESV in the germline V gene (reference sequence). The CDR3 contains 15 residues. Trimming shortened V by 5 bases and J by 5 bases, and 18 bases separated the two germline ends. Generated by immunoSEQ multiplex PCR, the TCRdb table keeps only in-frame clones and is missing some. Of about 300,000 clones listed, approximately 90% were seen once; the top ten hold 6% to 7%. Material for sequencing was peripheral blood. The V call is TRBV11-1, the J call TRBJ1-1, with D possibly matching TRBD1 (5 bases). The TCR sequence derives from a woman aged 25 to 39 with COVID-19, enrolled during active disease. DNA for the CDR3: TGTGCCAGCAGCCCCCAATGGCAGGGCGGAACTGAAGCTTTCTTT. Translating it yields CASSPQWQGGTEAFF.